A single sample is the source of the 3 T cell receptor beta chains below, sequenced in a study of CD8+CD57+ T cells in acquired aplastic anemia (dated by TCRdb to 2017 to 2018). The patients picked for sequencing were ones in whom flow cytometry had shown an expansion of CD8+CD57+ cells. The data were produced on an Illumina HiSeq 2000. Profiling of TCR beta VDJ combinations and CDR3 sequences used genomic DNA as the template. TCRdb itself trimmed the public reads at Q25 with fastp, ran MiXCR and retained productive beta chains. Every CDR3 protein is listed once, alongside the most common genes and DNA of its rows. Counted in this sample were approximately 190,000 distinct CDR3 sequences; around half of them appeared once. Together, the top ten hold around 8.8% of the sample. The material sequenced was sorted CD4+, CD8+, or CD8+CD57+ T cells (not recorded which) from PBMCs. The receptors shown here come from a human donor with aplastic anemia.

This clonotype was recorded many times. V gene TRBV7-8 combines with J gene TRBJ1-5; 8 bases are a match to TRBD1. Germline V gene lookup returns CDR1 SGHVS and CDR2 FQNEAQ. The trim removed 1 base at V and 6 bases at J, leaving 5 bases unmatched. The CDR3 consists of 15 residues. In nucleotides, the CDR3 is TGTGCCAGCAGCTTAGGACAGGGGATCGGTCAGCCCCAGCATTTT. Residues: CASSLGQGIGQPQHF. Filled out from reference TRBV7-8 and TRBJ1-5, the complete variable domain reads GAGVSQSPRYKVAKRGQDVALRCDPISGHVSLFWYQQALGQGPEFLTYFQNEAQLDKSGLPSDRFFAERPEGSVSTLKIQRTQQEDSAVYLCASSLGQGIGQPQHFGDGTRLSIL.

This clonotype was recorded at least ten times. The chain has TRBV3-1 and TRBJ1-1; no clear D. Trimming left V 0 bases short and J 5 bases short, with 7 bases between. In germline, CDR1 is LGHDT, CDR2 YNNKEL (reference sequence). The CDR3 sequence is 13 residues long. This chain's CDR3 is CASSQEGWTEAFF. CDR3 DNA sequence: TGTGCCAGCAGCCAAGAAGGGTGGACTGAAGCTTTCTTT.

In the case of this clonotype: A much larger clone sits a single nucleotide away, making a read error possible. The chain combines TRBV12-3 or TRBV12-4 with TRBJ2-1; a weak D match, TRBD1 (7 bases). V lost 6 bases to trimming and J lost 1 base, with 16 bases between them. The CDR3 runs to 16 residues. The chain's CDR3 is CASSQQGLASYNEQFF. The DNA of the CDR3 is TGTGCCAGCAGCCAACAGGGGCTAGCGTCCTACAATGAGCAGTTCTTC.